The 25 T cell receptor beta chains reported below all come from one sample, sequenced in a study of T cell responses to AZD1222 COVID-19 vaccine (dated by TCRdb to the early 2020s). Libraries came from the immunoSEQ multiplex PCR assay. TCRdb mirrors the immuneACCESS table, restricted to in-frame sequences. Some clones are absent from its copies; in checked studies, under half trace to an unresolved V gene, and the reason for the others is unknown. The sample yields about 140,000 clones; 93% were counted once. The ten largest make up less than 1% of the sample. The time point tag for this specimen amounts to: baseline before first vaccination. The intended sense of this specimen's treatment or condition label: meningococcal conjugate vaccine given as trial control. Sample: peripheral blood, taken on day 0 of MenACWY control vaccination. These receptors all come from an adult in good health.

The chain has TRBV4-1 and TRBJ2-5; D gene ambiguous. The ends were cut back, 4 bases at V and 5 bases at J, with 17 bases in the middle. From germline, CDR1 is MGHRA and CDR2 YSYEKL. The CDR3 is 15 amino acids. The CDR3 sequence is CASSLEPKASETQYF. The DNA of the CDR3 is TGCGCCAGCAGCCTAGAGCCCAAGGCTTCGGAGACCCAGTACTTC.

The rearrangement uses TRBV29-1 and TRBJ2-5; 7 positions agree with TRBD1. The V gene's germline CDR1 is SQVTM and CDR2 ANQGSEA. The CDR3 contains 13 residues. V gave up 4 bases and J gave up 5 bases; unmatched junction bases: 7. The CDR3 region is CSVVDRERETQYF. The CDR3 region has the DNA TGCAGCGTTGTAGACAGGGAGAGGGAGACCCAGTACTTC.

The V gene is TRBV6-5, the J gene TRBJ2-1, with D perhaps given as TRBD1 or TRBD2 (5 bases each). Germline values: CDR1 MNHEY, CDR2 SVGAGI. Trimming left V 4 bases short and J 3 bases short, with 13 bases between. The CDR3 is 15 residues long. The CDR3 is CASSSQGGFYNEQFF. The CDR3 DNA reads as TGTGCCAGCAGTTCTCAGGGCGGGTTCTACAATGAGCAGTTCTTC.

The sample holds one count of this clone. The chain is built from TRBV5-1 and TRBJ2-3, with 8 positions matching TRBD1. The germline gives CDR1 SGHRS, CDR2 YFSETQ. The V gene end was trimmed by 3 bases and the J gene end by 4 bases; junction bases not matched to a gene: 7. The CDR3 contains 15 residues. Here the CDR3 DNA reads TGCGCCAGCAGCTCCCCGGGACAGGCCTCAGATACGCAGTATTTT. Its translation is CASSSPGQASDTQYF.

The chain carries TRBV21-1 and TRBJ1-5; the listed D gene, TRBD1, was not tested against the DNA. TRBV21-1 is a recognized pseudogene. This CDR3 has 17 residues. The CDR3 DNA follows: TGTGCCAGCAGCACAAGGCCGGGACAGCGTATCAATCAGCCCCAGCATTTT. Encoded protein: CASSTRPGQRINQPQHF.

The chain links TRBV6-2 or TRBV6-3 to TRBJ1-1, with TRBD1 matching 7 bases. The trim removed 0 bases at V and 5 bases at J, leaving 6 bases unmatched. This CDR3 has 15 amino acids. Germline V CDR1 and CDR2: MNHEY, SVGEGT. The DNA for the CDR3 is TGTGCCAGCAGTTACTCGACAGGGTTAAAAACTGAAGCTTTCTTT. It encodes CASSYSTGLKTEAFF.

The genes are TRBV2 and TRBJ2-3; 11 bases map to TRBD2. The CDR3 is 15 residues long. V dropped 10 bases and J dropped 0; count of bases not matched to a gene: 6. The germline V gene encodes CDR1 SNHLY and CDR2 FYNNEI. DNA for the CDR3: TGTGCCATCGGCGGGACTAGCGGAAGCACAGATACGCAGTATTTT. This codes for CAIGGTSGSTDTQYF.

This clone was detected once. The chain carries TRBV2 and TRBJ2-1; the D gene is possibly TRBD1 (5 bases). Trimming removed 2 bases from V and 3 bases from J, with 8 bases in between. The CDR3 spans 14 residues. Germline V gives CDR1 SNHLY, CDR2 FYNNEI. The CDR3 loop reads CASSETGHYNEQFF. Here the CDR3 DNA reads TGTGCCAGCAGTGAAACCGGACACTACAATGAGCAGTTCTTC.

The chain joins TRBV5-1 to TRBJ2-5; no firm D call. With 2 bases removed from V and 2 bases from J, the gap between germline ends came to 10 bases. CDR1 and CDR2 (germline): SGHRS, YFSETQ. The CDR3 is made up of 14 amino acids. As DNA, the CDR3 is TGCGCCAGCAGCTTAAGTAACTCTCAAGAGACCCAGTACTTC. Translating it yields CASSLSNSQETQYF.

This sequence joins TRBV6-5 and TRBJ2-5, with 7 bases that match TRBD1. CDR1 and CDR2 from the germline V gene are MNHEY and SVGAGI. V shed 7 bases, J shed 13 bases, and the junction held 9 bases outside the gene matches. The CDR3 contains 11 residues. The CDR3 sequence: CASTRGGQTYF. CDR3 DNA sequence: TGTGCCAGCACCAGAGGGGGACAGACGTACTTC.

This chain uses TRBV7-2 with TRBJ1-3; D ambiguous. The V and J ends lost 1 base and 1 base respectively, with 8 bases between them. The CDR3 covers 15 residues. The germline V gene has CDR1 SGHTA and CDR2 FQGNSA. As DNA, the CDR3 is TGTGCCAGCAGCTTAGTATGGTCGTCTGGAAACACCATATATTTT. Translated: CASSLVWSSGNTIYF.

For the CDR3, the DNA is TGTGCCAGTACCTGGACTGCCGGACAGGGCTTCACAGATACGCAGTATTTT. This codes for CASTWTAGQGFTDTQYF. The genes are TRBV19 and TRBJ2-3, with 8 bases that match TRBD1. V shed 7 bases, J shed 2 bases, and the junction held 14 bases outside the gene matches. Germline V lookup: CDR1 LNHDA, CDR2 SQIVND (reference sequence). This CDR3 has 17 residues.

This clone was observed a single time. The chain employs TRBV13 and TRBJ1-1, with 9 bases matching TRBD1. Unmatched junction bases numbered 4, after V lost 5 bases and J lost 6 bases. CDR3 size: 13 residues. From germline, CDR1 is PRHDT and CDR2 FYEKMQ (reference sequence). The CDR3 reads CASSQDRGPEAFF. DNA of the CDR3: TGTGCCAGCAGCCAGGACAGGGGCCCTGAAGCTTTCTTT.

The V call is TRBV7-9, the J call TRBJ1-1; D call uncertain. This CDR3 spans 14 amino acids. CDR1 and CDR2 from the germline V gene are SEHNR and FQNEAQ (reference sequence). Deletions cut 5 bases from V and 1 base from J, with 11 bases between. CDR3 protein: CASSATEENTEAFF. The CDR3 DNA follows: TGTGCCAGCAGCGCAACGGAAGAGAACACTGAAGCTTTCTTT.

This CDR3 is CASRNRQYNSPLHF. Written as DNA, the CDR3 is TGTGCCAGCAGGAATCGACAGTATAATTCACCCCTCCACTTT. This chain uses TRBV11-2 with TRBJ1-6; D is perhaps TRBD1 (5 bases). Trimming left V 6 bases short and J 4 bases short, with 10 bases between. Germline CDR1 and CDR2: SGHAT and FQNNGV. This CDR3 has 14 residues.

The chain's CDR3 is CASSPYRDRANEAFF. The CDR3 nucleotides read TGTGCCAGCAGCCCTTACCGGGACAGGGCTAATGAAGCTTTCTTT. The chain couples TRBV3-1 (or the pseudogene TRBV3-2) to TRBJ1-1; TRBD1 matches at 9 bases. This CDR3 is 15 amino acids long. J lost 7 bases, V lost 4 bases, and 10 bases had no gene match. Per germline, CDR1 LGHDT and CDR2 YNNKEL (reference sequence).

The chain links TRBV7-8 to TRBJ2-2; a possible D gene is TRBD2 (9 bases). The germline gives CDR1 SGHVS, CDR2 FQNEAQ. V was cut by 5 bases and J by 2 bases, with 27 bases left in between. This CDR3 spans 20 amino acids. The CDR3: CASSPRTGKSSGINTGELFF. The CDR3 nucleotides are TGTGCCAGCAGCCCACGGACAGGGAAGTCTAGCGGGATCAACACCGGGGAGCTGTTTTTT.

This clone showed up just once. The rearrangement links TRBV5-1 to TRBJ2-1; the D is unclear. Germline V gene lookup returns CDR1 SGHRS and CDR2 YFSETQ. The germline V and J ends were trimmed by 4 bases and 4 bases, with 9 bases remaining between them. The CDR3 consists of 13 residues. The CDR3: CASSLDGYNEQFF. CDR3 DNA sequence: TGCGCCAGCAGCCTCGACGGATACAATGAGCAGTTCTTC.

The rearrangement joins TRBV13 to TRBJ1-2; 7 bases match TRBD1. Germline CDR1 and CDR2: PRHDT and FYEKMQ (reference sequence). V shed 5 bases, J shed 5 bases, and the junction held 11 bases outside the gene matches. This CDR3 has 15 amino acids. The CDR3 DNA follows: TGTGCCAGCAGCCTCTCGGGCAGGGGGTGGTATGGCTACACCTTC. Translation gives CASSLSGRGWYGYTF.

This chain links TRBV7-6 with TRBJ2-2; TRBD1 matches 8 bases. From germline, CDR1 is SGHVS and CDR2 FNYEAQ. The V and J ends lost 10 bases and 1 base, in that order; junction bases with no gene match: 8. There are 15 residues in the CDR3. The CDR3 bases are TGTGCCACCAGAGACGGACAGGGGAACACCGGGGAGCTGTTTTTT. Translating it yields CATRDGQGNTGELFF.

This sequence joins TRBV6-5 and TRBJ2-7, with D unclear. This CDR3 is built from 13 residues. Germline V gene data show CDR1 as MNHEY and CDR2 as SVGAGI. Between the trimmed V and J ends, which lost 2 bases and 1 base, there was a span of 6 bases. Here the CDR3 reads CASSYKGSYEQYF. The CDR3 DNA reads as TGTGCCAGCAGTTACAAGGGATCCTACGAGCAGTACTTC.

The rearrangement links TRBV19 to TRBJ1-1; D perhaps matches TRBD1 (6 bases). The V gene lost 5 bases and the J gene lost 1 base, with 14 bases spanning the gap. The CDR3 runs to 15 residues. Germline CDR1 LNHDA, CDR2 SQIVND (reference sequence). In nucleotides, the CDR3 is TGTGCCAGTAGTGCGTACAGGGAGAGGAACACTGAAGCTTTCTTT. The encoded protein is CASSAYRERNTEAFF.

The chain uses TRBV12-3 or TRBV12-4 and TRBJ1-5; D remains unclear. The CDR3 has 12 residues. V was trimmed by 2 bases and J by 6 bases, leaving 5 bases between them. CDR3: CASSLLGQPQHF. The DNA of the CDR3 is TGTGCCAGCAGTTTACTTGGTCAGCCCCAGCATTTT.

The chain employs TRBV24-1 and TRBJ2-5; TRBD1 agrees at 10 bases. After removal of 6 bases from V and 5 bases from J, the junction contained 5 bases not matched to a gene. CDR1 KGHDR and CDR2 SFDVKD come from the germline V gene. This CDR3 spans 14 amino acids. The DNA of the CDR3 is TGTGCCACCAGTCCGGGACAGGGGCCGGAGACCCAGTACTTC. Translated, it gives CATSPGQGPETQYF.

V is TRBV30 and J is TRBJ1-1; D gene ambiguous. CDR1 is GTSNPN and CDR2 is SVGIG in the germline V gene (reference sequence). The CDR3 runs 17 residues. Trimming pared 2 bases from V and 2 bases from J, leaving 21 bases between. CDR3 in DNA: TGTGCCTGGAGTTTCCCCAGACCCCTCCAAGCTAACACTGAAGCTTTCTTT. Its translation is CAWSFPRPLQANTEAFF. Drawing the rest from reference TRBV30 and TRBJ1-1, the complete variable domain is SQTIHQWPATLVQPVGSPLSLECTVEGTSNPNLYWYRQAAGRGLQLLFYSVGIGQISSEVPQNLSASRPQDRQFILSSKKLLLSDSGFYLCAWSFPRPLQANTEAFFGQGTRLTVV.